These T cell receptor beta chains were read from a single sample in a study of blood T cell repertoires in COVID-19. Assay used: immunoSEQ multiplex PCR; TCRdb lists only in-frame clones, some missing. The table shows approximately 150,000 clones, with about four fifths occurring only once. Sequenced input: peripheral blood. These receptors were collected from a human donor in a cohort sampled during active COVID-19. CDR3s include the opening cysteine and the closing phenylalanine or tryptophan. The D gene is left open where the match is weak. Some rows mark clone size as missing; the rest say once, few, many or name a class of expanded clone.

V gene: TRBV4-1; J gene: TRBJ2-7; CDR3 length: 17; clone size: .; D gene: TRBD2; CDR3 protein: CASSLGTSGRAPLEQYF; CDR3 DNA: TGCGCCAGCAGCCTCGGGACTAGCGGGAGGGCCCCCCTCGAGCAGTACTTC
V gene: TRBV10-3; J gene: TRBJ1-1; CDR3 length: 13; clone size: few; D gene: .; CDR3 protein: CAISQGRVAEAFF; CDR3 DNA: TGTGCCATCAGTCAGGGGCGGGTAGCTGAAGCTTTCTTT
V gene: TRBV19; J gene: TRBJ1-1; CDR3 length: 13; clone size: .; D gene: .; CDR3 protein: CASGRGLNTEAFF; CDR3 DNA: TGTGCCAGTGGGCGGGGGTTGAACACTGAAGCTTTCTTT
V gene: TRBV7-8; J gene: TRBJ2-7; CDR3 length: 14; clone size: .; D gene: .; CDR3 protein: CASSLSPLIGRQYF; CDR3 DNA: TGTGCCAGCAGCTTATCCCCCCTTATTGGTAGACAGTACTTC
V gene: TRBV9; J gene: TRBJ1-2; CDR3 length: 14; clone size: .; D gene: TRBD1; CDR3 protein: CASNPGQAHYGYTF; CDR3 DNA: TGTGCCAGCAACCCTGGACAGGCGCACTATGGCTACACCTTC
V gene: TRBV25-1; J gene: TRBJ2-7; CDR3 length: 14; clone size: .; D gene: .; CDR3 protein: CASRAQGGSYEQYF; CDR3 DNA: TGTGCCAGCAGGGCCCAGGGGGGTTCCTACGAGCAGTACTTC
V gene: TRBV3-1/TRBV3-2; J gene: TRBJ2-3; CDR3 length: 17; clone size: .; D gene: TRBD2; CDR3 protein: CASSQGVAGGPMDTQYF; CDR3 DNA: TGTGCCAGCAGCCAAGGTGTCGCGGGAGGGCCTATGGATACGCAGTATTTT
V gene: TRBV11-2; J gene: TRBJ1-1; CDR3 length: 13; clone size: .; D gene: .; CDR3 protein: CASSLHSNTEAFF; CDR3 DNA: TGTGCCAGCAGCTTACACTCGAACACTGAAGCTTTCTTT
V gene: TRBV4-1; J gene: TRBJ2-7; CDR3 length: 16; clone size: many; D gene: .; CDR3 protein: CASSQEGELASYEQYF; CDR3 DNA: TGCGCCAGCAGCCAAGAAGGAGAACTAGCATCCTACGAGCAGTACTTC
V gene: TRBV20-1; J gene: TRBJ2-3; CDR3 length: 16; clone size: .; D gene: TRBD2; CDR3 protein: CSASESGRASGDTQYF; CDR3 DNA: TGCAGTGCTAGTGAGAGCGGGAGGGCCAGTGGAGATACGCAGTATTTT
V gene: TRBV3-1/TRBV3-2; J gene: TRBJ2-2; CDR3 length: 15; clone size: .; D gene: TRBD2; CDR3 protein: CASSQERGGVGELFF; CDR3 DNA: TGTGCCAGCAGCCAAGAAAGGGGAGGGGTCGGGGAGCTGTTTTTT
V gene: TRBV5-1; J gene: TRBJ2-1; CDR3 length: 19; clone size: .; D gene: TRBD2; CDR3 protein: CASAGRGTSGRPSYNEQFF; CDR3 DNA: TGCGCCAGCGCTGGCCGGGGGACTAGCGGGAGGCCATCTTACAATGAGCAGTTCTTC
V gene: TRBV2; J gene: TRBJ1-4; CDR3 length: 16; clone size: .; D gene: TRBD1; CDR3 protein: CASSGQGQATNEKLFF; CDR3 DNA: TGTGCCAGCAGTGGACAGGGACAGGCAACTAATGAAAAACTGTTTTTT
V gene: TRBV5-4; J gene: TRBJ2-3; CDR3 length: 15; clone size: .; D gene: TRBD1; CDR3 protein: CASSLGTGYTDTQYF; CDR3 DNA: TGTGCCAGCAGCTTGGGGACAGGTTACACAGATACGCAGTATTTT
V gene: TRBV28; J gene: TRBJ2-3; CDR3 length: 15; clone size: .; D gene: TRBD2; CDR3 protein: CASSSSGRNTDTQYF; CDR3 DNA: TGTGCCAGCAGTTCTAGCGGGAGGAACACAGATACGCAGTATTTT
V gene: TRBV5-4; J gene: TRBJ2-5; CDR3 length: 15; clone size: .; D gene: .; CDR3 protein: CASSLARVEGETQYF; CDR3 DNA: TGTGCCAGCAGCTTGGCCCGAGTGGAGGGAGAGACCCAGTACTTC
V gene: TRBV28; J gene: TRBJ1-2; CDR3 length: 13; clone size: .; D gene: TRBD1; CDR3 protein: CAGRGTGRYGYTF; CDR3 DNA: TGTGCCGGAAGAGGGACAGGGAGGTATGGCTACACCTTC
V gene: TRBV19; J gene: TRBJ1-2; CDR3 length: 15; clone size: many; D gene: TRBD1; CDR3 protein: CASTAGPGGYYGYTF; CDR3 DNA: TGTGCCAGTACCGCGGGGCCAGGGGGCTACTATGGCTACACCTTC
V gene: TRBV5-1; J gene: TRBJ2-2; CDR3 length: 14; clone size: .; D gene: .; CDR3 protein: CASSLQATTGELFF; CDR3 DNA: TGCGCCAGCAGCTTGCAGGCGACCACCGGGGAGCTGTTTTTT
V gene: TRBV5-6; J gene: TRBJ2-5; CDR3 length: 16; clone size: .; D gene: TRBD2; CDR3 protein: CASSLSGREGRETQYF; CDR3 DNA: TGTGCCAGCAGCTTGTCGGGGCGGGAGGGCCGAGAGACCCAGTACTTC
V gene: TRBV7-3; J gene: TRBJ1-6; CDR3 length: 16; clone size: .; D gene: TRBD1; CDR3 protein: CASSLFPRTGNSPLHF; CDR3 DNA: TGTGCCAGCAGCTTATTTCCCCGGACAGGCAATTCACCCCTCCACTTT
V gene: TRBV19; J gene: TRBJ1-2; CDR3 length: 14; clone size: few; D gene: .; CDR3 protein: CASWDGGRLYGYTF; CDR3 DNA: TGTGCCAGTTGGGACGGAGGGCGCCTCTATGGCTACACCTTC
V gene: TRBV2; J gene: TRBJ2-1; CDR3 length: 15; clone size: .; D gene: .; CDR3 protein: CASSESSPPTNEQFF; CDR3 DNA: TGTGCCAGCAGTGAATCGTCACCACCTACCAATGAGCAGTTCTTC
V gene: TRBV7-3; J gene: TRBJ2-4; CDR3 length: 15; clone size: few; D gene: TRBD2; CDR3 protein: CASSFDSGTKNIQYF; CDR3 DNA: TGTGCCAGCAGCTTTGATAGCGGGACCAAAAACATTCAGTACTTC
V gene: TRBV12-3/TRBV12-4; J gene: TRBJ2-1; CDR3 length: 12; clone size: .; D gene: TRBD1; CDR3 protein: CASSRQGDEQFF; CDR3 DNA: TGTGCCAGCAGCCGACAGGGCGATGAGCAGTTCTTC
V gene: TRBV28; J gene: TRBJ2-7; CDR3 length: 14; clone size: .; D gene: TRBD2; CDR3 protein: CASSPRDYRSEQYF; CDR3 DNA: TGTGCCAGCAGTCCCCGGGACTACCGATCCGAGCAGTACTTC
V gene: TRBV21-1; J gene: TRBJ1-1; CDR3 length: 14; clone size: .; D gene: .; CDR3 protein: CASGKRGFNTEAFF; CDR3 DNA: TGTGCCAGCGGTAAAAGGGGGTTTAACACTGAAGCTTTCTTT
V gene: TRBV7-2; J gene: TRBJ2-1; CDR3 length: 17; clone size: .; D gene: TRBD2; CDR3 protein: CASSSPRTSGSGTEQFF; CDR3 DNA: TGTGCCAGCAGCTCACCCAGGACTAGCGGGAGTGGTACTGAGCAGTTCTTC
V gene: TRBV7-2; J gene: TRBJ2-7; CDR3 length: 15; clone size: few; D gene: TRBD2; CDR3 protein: CASSPTSGKQDEQYF; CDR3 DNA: TGTGCCAGCAGCCCGACTAGCGGGAAACAGGACGAGCAGTACTTC